This T cell receptor (beta chain) was recovered during a study of T cells in Graves' hyperthyroidism and ophthalmopathy. Findings and caveats of the study: Ophthalmopathy and stable hyperthyroidism were told apart by a 13 V-J model. Blood also showed most of the thyroid clonotypes that were expanded above 0.001.

This clonotype was counted at least ten times. The target antigen is unknown. Authors of the study amplified TCR beta CDR3 regions from RNA transcripts. The study used the HTBI primer set for a first-round RT-PCR of the TCR CDR3. TCRdb used MiXCR to reprocess the multiplex PCR reads, holding one entry per CDR3 protein. The sample has hundreds of thousands of distinct CDR3 sequences, around 15% seen once. Per the germline V gene, CDR1 is SGHTA and CDR2 is FQGNSA. This CDR3 has 15 residues. V was pared by 0 bases and J by 3 bases, with 11 bases between. It was roughly 10 ml of fresh peripheral blood that supplied the PBMCs.

The sequence was obtained from a young woman with Graves' hyperthyroidism. The sequenced material came from blood. The chain employs TRBV7-2 and TRBJ1-2; D remains ambiguous. Here the CDR3 DNA reads TGTGCCAGCAGCTTAGCCACTGCGGCTGACTATGGCTACACCTTC. Amino acids: CASSLATAADYGYTF.